Here is one T cell receptor beta chain with its context. Its antigen target is currently unknown. The input lacks base qualities; no much larger clone sits a single base away. These data belong to a study of tumor and adjacent non-tumor tissue in lung cancer (dated by TCRdb to the late 2010s). Study-wide context: Of the cohort, roughly 12 patients had adenocarcinoma, 2 had squamous cell carcinoma and 1 had small cell lung cancer. Among the 15 or so patients, ages ranged from about 31 to 85 years, roughly ten were men and 5 were women, and disease was TNM stage I to III. TCRbeta CDR3 sequencing was performed on more than 25 paired specimens, with one tumor sample and one normal lung sample collected per patient. Sequencing produced roughly 130 million productive TCRbeta reads in total, an average of approximately 3.9 million reads per sample. Using bulk TCRbeta repertoires from 15 lung cancer patients, the study set lung tumor tissue side by side with matched distant non-tumor lung tissue. Study-level results and caveats: Significantly higher TCR diversity (inverse Simpson) was observed in tumor tissue than in normal lung tissue (431.37 vs 166.20, P = 0.0075, Mann-Whitney U test). The cohort had only about 16 patients, and the authors noted that larger samples and more detailed clinical data are needed. TCR diversity was significantly higher in younger patients, and greater tumor TCR diversity was associated with shorter overall survival and shorter disease-free survival. The methods do not name the sequencing platform or mention unique molecular identifiers. The top 100 clones accounted for a significantly larger cumulative portion of the repertoire in normal lung than in tumor tissue. Peripheral blood was not sequenced, so blood TCRbeta repertoires were not examined in the lung cancer patients of the study.

The library came from multiplex PCR. These reads were obtained on an Illumina HiSeq 2500. TCRbeta libraries were constructed through three rounds of nested PCR with primers (Table S4) according to protocols modified from ARM-PCR. Before sequencing, PCR products in the 200-500 bp range were cut out of the gel and cleaned up using the QIAquick gel extraction kit. The study's own analysis went as follows. Reads were cleaned with Trimmomatic, merged with FLASH into complete CDR3 sequences, and assigned to V(D)J germline segments with MiTCR. VDJtools was used to compute clonal diversity as the inverse Simpson's index. Productive reads were defined as in-frame sequences without a premature stop codon. TCRdb applied fastp at Q25 and MiXCR to the public reads, then kept only in-frame beta chains. Identical CDR3 proteins give one entry, which carries the most common genes and DNA. In this record, the V and J calls reflect TCRdb's handling and not the investigators' own analysis. Recorded for this sample are more than 55,000 distinct CDR3 sequences; over 60% of them occurred a single time. The ten largest make up 25% to 35% of the sample.

Bulk unsorted tissue served as the source for RNA extraction, and RNA quality was assessed using a NanoDrop ND-1000 and an Agilent 2100. Distant non-tumor tissue taken more than 3 cm from the tumor edge was used as the normal lung sample. Donors were newly diagnosed lung cancer patients admitted for thoracic surgery in China between August and November 2014, without prior chemotherapy. Anyone who had undergone radiotherapy or chemotherapy before, or who had another cancer at the same time, was left out of the study. Pieces of surgical tissue measuring roughly 1-2.2 cm3 were kept in RNAlater solution and stored at -80 degrees C until use. The TCR comes from a man aged 65-85 years with non-small cell lung cancer. The sample was distant non-tumor lung tissue.

The DNA sequence is TGCGCCAGCAGTCAATCCCCTGGACAGCCAAGAGCCAAAAACATTCAGTACTTC. This yields the protein CASSQSPGQPRAKNIQYF. This sequence uses TRBV23-1 and TRBJ2-4; 6 matching bases give a weak D call of TRBD1. TRBV23-1 is an ORF; its function is uncertain. Its CDR3 holds 18 amino acids, cysteine through phenylalanine. The kept DNA is CDR3 alone, 54 bases in frame from the first base. V is reduced by 0 bases and J by 0 bases, leaving a spacing of 15 bases between them.